The TCR beta chain described here comes from a study of blood T cell repertoires in COVID-19. CDR1 is KGHSH and CDR2 is LQKENI in the germline V gene. The junction had 14 bases not matched to a gene; V was cut back by 2 bases and J by 4 bases. The CDR3 consists of 19 residues. Per the authors' pipeline: Using reference gene primer amplification, nucleated cell counts were estimated. Sequencing used immunoSEQ multiplex PCR; TCRdb keeps in-frame clones, though not all of them. The V and J calls and clone size were taken over from that table, and D and trimming were inferred from the DNA. This table has a few hundred thousand clones, more than 90% appearing once. Symptom resolution, clearance, or two negative PCRs marked the recovered donors of Cohort 3.

The specimen sequenced was PBMCs or T cells enriched from blood (not recorded which). The sequence came from a woman in her 30s who had recovered from COVID-19. This chain joins TRBV18 and TRBJ2-5; 12 bases are a match to TRBD1. CDR3 bases: TGTGCCAGCTCACCAGCCCAGGGTCAGGGACAGGGGGCGAGAGAGACCCAGTACTTC. Its translation: CASSPAQGQGQGARETQYF.